These 11 T cell receptor beta chains originate from one sample sequenced in a study of CD8+ T cells in alopecia areata. Extracted RNA was reverse transcribed into cDNA, the sequencing template. This table comes from immunoSEQ multiplex PCR, and its TCRdb copy is limited to in-frame clones, with some not included. The data hold 150,000 to 190,000 clones, with 45% to 60% observed a single time. The starting material was CD8+ T cells sorted from blood, obtained at week 0. These receptors were obtained from a human donor with alopecia areata.

A few counts support this clone. CDR3 sequence: CSVEEQGLGGYTF. The CDR3 nucleotides read TGCAGCGTTGAAGAACAGGGGCTGGGTGGCTACACCTTC. This chain uses TRBV29-1 with TRBJ1-2, with TRBD1 matching 7 bases. CDR1 is SQVTM, CDR2 ANQGSEA, per germline. The CDR3 runs 13 residues. The ends lost 0 bases at V and 7 bases at J; junction bases unmatched: 5.

This chain joins TRBV5-6 and TRBJ2-5; 7 bases are a match to TRBD2. This CDR3 has 13 residues. Germline CDR1 and CDR2: SGHDT and YYEEEE. After removal of 0 bases from V and 5 bases from J, the junction contained 1 base not matched to a gene. The CDR3 bases are TGTGCCAGCAGCTTGGAGACTAGCGAGACCCAGTACTTC. It specifies CASSLETSETQYF.

This chain uses TRBV7-2 with TRBJ1-1; 7 bases are a match to TRBD1. This CDR3 contains 14 residues. The germline gives CDR1 SGHTA, CDR2 FQGNSA. V shed 4 bases and J 3 bases; nucleotides not matched to a gene: 5. DNA for the CDR3: TGTGCCAGCAGCTCCGACGGGACAGACACTGAAGCTTTCTTT. This codes for CASSSDGTDTEAFF.

About this clone: A read error may account for a junction end that differs from germline. The chain combines TRBV5-6 with TRBJ2-7; tentatively, D is TRBD1 or TRBD2 (5 bases each). This CDR3 spans 12 amino acids. Germline V gene lookup returns CDR1 SGHDT and CDR2 YYEEEE. The CDR3 loop reads CASSPEGTRWDF. The CDR3 DNA reads TGTGCCAGCAGCCCTGAAGGGACGAGATGGGACTTC. Supplemented by reference TRBV5-6 and TRBJ2-7, the full variable domain reads DAGVTQSPTHLIKTRGQQVTLRCSPKSGHDTVSWYQQALGQGPQFIFQYYEEEERQRGNFPDRFSGHQFPNYSSELNVNALLLGDSALYLCASSPEGTRWDFGPGTRLTVT.

This chain uses TRBV27 with TRBJ2-1; 8 bases agree with TRBD1. The V gene's germline CDR1 is MNHEY and CDR2 SMNVEV (reference sequence). The CDR3 runs 17 residues. V was pared by 3 bases and J by 4 bases, with 11 bases of the junction left unmatched. The CDR3 region is CASSFSRGRGLYNEQFF. Here the CDR3 DNA reads TGTGCCAGCAGTTTCTCTCGCGGCAGGGGGCTTTACAATGAGCAGTTCTTC.

This clone was recorded a few times. This chain uses TRBV7-8 with TRBJ2-1, with TRBD2 identical over 10 bases. The CDR3 runs 15 residues. The ends lost 5 bases at V and 4 bases at J; junction bases unmatched: 5. From germline, CDR1 is SGHVS and CDR2 FQNEAQ. This CDR3 is CASSLGTSEYNEQFF. The CDR3 DNA reads as TGTGCCAGCAGCCTTGGGACTAGCGAGTACAATGAGCAGTTCTTC.

This chain links TRBV14 with TRBJ2-3; 8 bases line up with TRBD1. V gave up 1 base and J gave up 2 bases; unmatched junction bases: 8. The CDR3 runs 17 residues. Germline values: CDR1 SGHDN, CDR2 FVKESK. CDR3 DNA sequence: TGTGCCAGCAGCCAAGGGGGGACAGGCAGAACCACAGATACGCAGTATTTT. Protein sequence: CASSQGGTGRTTDTQYF.

This clone was detected only a few times. It is likely a read error: a sequence one base away is far more abundant. Other DNA sequences of this sample code for an identical CDR3. The chain combines TRBV7-3 with TRBJ2-1; D is ambiguous. Germline CDR1 reads SGHTA; CDR2 reads FQGTGA. V was trimmed by 5 bases and J by 8 bases, leaving 19 bases between them. CDR3 length equals 15 residues. CDR3 amino acids: CASSQDDRGSDEQFF. CDR3 in DNA: TGTGCCAGCAGCCAAGATGACCGCGGAAGCGATGAGCAGTTCTTC.

This clone was detected only once. The same CDR3 can be traced to other DNA sequences in this sample. The genes are TRBV5-6 and TRBJ2-2; D uncertain. The V gene lost 2 bases and the J gene lost 5 bases, with 7 bases spanning the gap. Looked up from germline, CDR1 is SGHDT and CDR2 is YYEEEE. CDR3 length equals 13 residues. CDR3 loop: CASSFHGTGELFF. The CDR3 bases are TGTGCCAGCAGCTTCCACGGGACCGGGGAGCTGTTTTTT. The variable domain in full, completed from reference TRBV5-6 and TRBJ2-2, reads DAGVTQSPTHLIKTRGQQVTLRCSPKSGHDTVSWYQQALGQGPQFIFQYYEEEERQRGNFPDRFSGHQFPNYSSELNVNALLLGDSALYLCASSFHGTGELFFGEGSRLTVL.

The chain uses TRBV19 and TRBJ1-6; 7 positions match TRBD1. The germline V gene encodes CDR1 LNHDA and CDR2 SQIVND (reference sequence). Trimming took 6 bases from V and 0 from J; bases not matched to a gene: 5. The CDR3 covers 16 residues. The CDR3 here is CASSQTGSSYNSPLHF. In DNA, the CDR3 is TGTGCCAGTAGCCAGACAGGGAGCTCCTATAATTCACCCCTCCACTTT.

There are a few counts of this clone. V is TRBV7-6 and J is TRBJ2-2, with D perhaps TRBD1 (6 bases). The ends were cut back, 4 bases at V and 1 base at J, with 13 bases in the middle. CDR3 size: 16 residues. CDR1 and CDR2 from the germline V gene are SGHVS and FNYEAQ. This CDR3 is CASSSHRELNTGELFF. DNA of the CDR3: TGTGCCAGCAGCTCTCACAGGGAGTTGAACACCGGGGAGCTGTTTTTT.